This T cell receptor beta chain comes out of a study of a mutant IDH1 vaccine in newly diagnosed glioma. On the study more broadly: Treated patients were approximately 62% male, about 40% female, mean age roughly 40 years. Broader study findings: Immune responses arising from the vaccine appeared in approximately 92% of patients.

Stated time point: baseline, week 1 (first vaccination visit). The sample's treatment: pre-vaccination baseline after standard-of-care therapy. The CDR3 extends over 15 amino acids. Germline CDR1 reads MNHEY; CDR2 reads SVGAGI. V lost 6 bases and J lost 2, with 17 bases in between. Turning to this clone: Its antigen is as yet unknown.

The method was immunoSEQ multiplex PCR; TCRdb's version includes in-frame clones alone and lacks a portion of them. The sample holds around 50,000 clones, approximately 90% seen once. The rearrangement uses TRBV6-5 and TRBJ2-7, with D possibly being TRBD1 (5 bases). The sequenced sample was PBMCs, obtained from a glioma patient treated with radiotherapy, temozolomide or both. The origin of this receptor is a man in his forties with glioma. The CDR3 here is CASRMGRAATYEQYF. The CDR3 nucleotides read TGTGCCAGCAGAATGGGCAGGGCCGCGACCTACGAGCAGTACTTC.